This T cell receptor (beta chain) derives from a study of cytomegalovirus exposure and HLA in healthy donors. There are a few counts of this clone. PCR employed 60 Vbeta and 13 Jbeta primers. Profiled with immunoSEQ multiplex PCR; TCRdb holds only in-frame clones, not every one. This sample has roughly 240,000 clones, with over 75% found just once. Germline CDR1 SEHNR, CDR2 FQNEAQ (reference sequence). The CDR3 is 17 amino acids. J gave up 7 bases and V 3 bases, and 10 bases lay outside the gene matches. This TCR derives from a boy younger than 18 in good health and CMV-seronegative. The chain has TRBV7-9 and TRBJ1-6; 9 bases align to TRBD1. The sample consisted of PBMCs. CDR3 region: CASSFPLGQGGNSPLHF. The CDR3 DNA sequence: TGTGCCAGCAGCTTTCCTCTGGGACAGGGCGGAAATTCACCCCTCCACTTT.